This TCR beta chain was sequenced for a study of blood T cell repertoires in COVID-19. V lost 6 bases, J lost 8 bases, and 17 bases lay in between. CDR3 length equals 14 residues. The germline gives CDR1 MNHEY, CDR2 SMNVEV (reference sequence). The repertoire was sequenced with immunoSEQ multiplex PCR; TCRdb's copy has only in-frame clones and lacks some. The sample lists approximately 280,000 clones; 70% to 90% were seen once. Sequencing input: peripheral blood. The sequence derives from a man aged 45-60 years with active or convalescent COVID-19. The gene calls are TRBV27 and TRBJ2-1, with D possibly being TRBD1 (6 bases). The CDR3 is CASSSRGGLDEQFF. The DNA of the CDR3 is TGTGCCAGCAGCAGTCGTGGGGGCTTGGATGAGCAGTTCTTC.